This record covers a single TCR beta chain. This record belongs to a study of OX40 agonist ivuxolimab in advanced cancers. Produced via immunoSEQ multiplex PCR; TCRdb's table is partial and in-frame only. The sample consists of roughly 14,000 clones, 65% to 80% of them appearing once. The CDR3 is 16 residues long. Looked up from germline, CDR1 is LGHNA and CDR2 is YSLEER. Trimming removed 1 base from V and 4 bases from J; junction bases left unmatched: 2. The material sequenced was CD4+ or CD8+ T cells sorted from blood, taken in a trial of the OX40 agonist ivuxolimab. The chain links TRBV4-3 to TRBJ2-5, with 14 positions matching TRBD2. The TCR was taken from an adult with an advanced solid tumor such as melanoma, head and neck, liver or kidney cancer. The CDR3 DNA sequence: TGCGCCAGCAGCCAAGGACTAGCGGGAGGGCCAGAGACCCAGTACTTC. Translation gives CASSQGLAGGPETQYF.